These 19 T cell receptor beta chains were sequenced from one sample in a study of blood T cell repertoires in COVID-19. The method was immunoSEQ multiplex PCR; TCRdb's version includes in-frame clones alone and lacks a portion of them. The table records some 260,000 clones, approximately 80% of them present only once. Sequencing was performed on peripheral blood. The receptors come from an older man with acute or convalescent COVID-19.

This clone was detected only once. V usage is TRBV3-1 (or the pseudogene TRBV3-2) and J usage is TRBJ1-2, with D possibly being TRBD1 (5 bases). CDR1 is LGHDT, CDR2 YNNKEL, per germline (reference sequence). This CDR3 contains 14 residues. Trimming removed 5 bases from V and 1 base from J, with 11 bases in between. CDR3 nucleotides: TGTGCCAGCAGCTTGGGGCGCGGTAACTATGGCTACACCTTC. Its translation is CASSLGRGNYGYTF.

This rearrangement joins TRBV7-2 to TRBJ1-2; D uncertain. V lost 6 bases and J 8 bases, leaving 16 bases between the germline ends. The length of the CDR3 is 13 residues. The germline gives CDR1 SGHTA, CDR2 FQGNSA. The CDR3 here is CASSQRQAYGYTF. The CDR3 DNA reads TGTGCCAGCAGTCAAAGGCAGGCTTACGGCTACACCTTC.

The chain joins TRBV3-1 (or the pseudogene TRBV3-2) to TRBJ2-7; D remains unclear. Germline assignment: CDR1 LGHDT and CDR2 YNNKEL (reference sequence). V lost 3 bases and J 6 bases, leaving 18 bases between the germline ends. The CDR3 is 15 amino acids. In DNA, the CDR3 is TGTGCCAGCAGCCAGGGCCGAACAGCCTTCGGCGAGCAGTACTTC. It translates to CASSQGRTAFGEQYF.

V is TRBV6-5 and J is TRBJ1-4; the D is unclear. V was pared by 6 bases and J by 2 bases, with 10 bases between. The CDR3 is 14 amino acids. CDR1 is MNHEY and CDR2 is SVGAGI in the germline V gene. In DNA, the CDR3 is TGTGCCAGCAGCCGAACAATTACTAATGAAAAACTGTTTTTT. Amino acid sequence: CASSRTITNEKLFF.

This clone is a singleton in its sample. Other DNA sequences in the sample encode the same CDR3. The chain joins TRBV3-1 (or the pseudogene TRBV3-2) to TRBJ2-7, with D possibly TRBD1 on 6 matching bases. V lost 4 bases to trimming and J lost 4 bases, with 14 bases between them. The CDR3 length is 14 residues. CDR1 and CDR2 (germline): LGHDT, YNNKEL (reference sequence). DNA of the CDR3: TGTGCCAGCAGCCGACAGGAAGGAAGTTACGAGCAGTACTTC. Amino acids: CASSRQEGSYEQYF.

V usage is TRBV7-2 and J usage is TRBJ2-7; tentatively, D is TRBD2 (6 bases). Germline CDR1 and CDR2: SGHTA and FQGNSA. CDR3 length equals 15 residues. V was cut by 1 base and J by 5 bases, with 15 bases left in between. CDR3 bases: TGTGCCAGCAGCTTAGGCGGGAACAGGCGGAACGAGCAGTACTTC. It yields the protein CASSLGGNRRNEQYF. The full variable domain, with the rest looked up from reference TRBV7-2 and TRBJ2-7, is GAGVSQSPSNKVTEKGKDVELRCDPISGHTALYWYRQSLGQGLEFLIYFQGNSAPDKSGLPSDRFSAERTGGSVSTLTIQRTQQEDSAVYLCASSLGGNRRNEQYFGPGTRLTVT.

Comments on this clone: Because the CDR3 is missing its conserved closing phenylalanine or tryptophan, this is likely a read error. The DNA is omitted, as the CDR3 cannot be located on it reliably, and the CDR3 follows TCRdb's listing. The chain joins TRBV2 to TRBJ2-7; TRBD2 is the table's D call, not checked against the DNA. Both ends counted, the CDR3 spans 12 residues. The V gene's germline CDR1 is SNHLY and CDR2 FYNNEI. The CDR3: CASSERLAGGLL.

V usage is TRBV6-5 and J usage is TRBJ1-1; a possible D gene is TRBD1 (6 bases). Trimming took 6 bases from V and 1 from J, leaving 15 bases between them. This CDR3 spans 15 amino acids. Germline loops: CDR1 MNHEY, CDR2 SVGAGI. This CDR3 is CASRIQGGGNTEAFF. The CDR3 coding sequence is TGTGCCAGCAGGATACAGGGTGGAGGGAACACTGAAGCTTTCTTT.

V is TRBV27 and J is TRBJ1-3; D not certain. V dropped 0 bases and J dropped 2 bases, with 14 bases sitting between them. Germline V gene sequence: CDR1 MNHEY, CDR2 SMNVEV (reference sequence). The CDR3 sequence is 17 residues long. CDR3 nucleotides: TGTGCCAGCAGTTTATCCGGACTTGGGCCCCCTGGAAACACCATATATTTT. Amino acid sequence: CASSLSGLGPPGNTIYF.

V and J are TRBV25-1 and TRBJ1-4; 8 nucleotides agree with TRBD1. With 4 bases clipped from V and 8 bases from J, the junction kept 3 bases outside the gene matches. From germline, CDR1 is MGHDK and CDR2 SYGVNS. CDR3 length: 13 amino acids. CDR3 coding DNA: TGTGCCAGCAGTGGACAGGGGCACGAAAAACTGTTTTTT. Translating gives CASSGQGHEKLFF.

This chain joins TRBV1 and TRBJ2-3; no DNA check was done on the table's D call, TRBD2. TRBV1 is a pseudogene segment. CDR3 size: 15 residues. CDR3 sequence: CTSSQGEPYTDTQYF. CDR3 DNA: TGCACCAGCAGCCAAGGTGAGCCTTACACAGATACGCAGTATTTT.

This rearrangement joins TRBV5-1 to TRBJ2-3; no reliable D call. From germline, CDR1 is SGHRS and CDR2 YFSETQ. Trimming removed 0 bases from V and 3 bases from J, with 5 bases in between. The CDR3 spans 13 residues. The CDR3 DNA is TGCGCCAGCAGCTTGGAACGGACAGATACGCAGTATTTT. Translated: CASSLERTDTQYF.

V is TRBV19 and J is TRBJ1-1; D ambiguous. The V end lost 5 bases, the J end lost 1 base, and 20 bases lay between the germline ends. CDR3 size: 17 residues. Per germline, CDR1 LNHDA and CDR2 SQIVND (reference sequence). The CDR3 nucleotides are TGTGCCAGTAGTCCCGTGTGGGCCAACCTTCCGAACACTGAAGCTTTCTTT. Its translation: CASSPVWANLPNTEAFF. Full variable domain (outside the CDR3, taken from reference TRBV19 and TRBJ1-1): DGGITQSPKYLFRKEGQNVTLSCEQNLNHDAMYWYRQDPGQGLRLIYYSQIVNDFQKGDIAEGYSVSREKKESFPLTVTSAQKNPTAFYLCASSPVWANLPNTEAFFGQGTRLTVV.

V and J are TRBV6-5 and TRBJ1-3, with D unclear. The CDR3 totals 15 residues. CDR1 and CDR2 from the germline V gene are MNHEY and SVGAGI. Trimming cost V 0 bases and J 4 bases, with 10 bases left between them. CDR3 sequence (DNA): TGTGCCAGCAGTTACTCCGAGAGAGTCGGAAACACCATATATTTT. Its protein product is CASSYSERVGNTIYF.

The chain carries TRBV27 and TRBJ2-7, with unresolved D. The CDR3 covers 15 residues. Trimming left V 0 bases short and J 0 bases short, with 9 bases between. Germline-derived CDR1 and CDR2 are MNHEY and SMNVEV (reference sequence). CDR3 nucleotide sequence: TGTGCCAGCAGTTTATCGACGGGTAGCTCCTACGAGCAGTACTTC. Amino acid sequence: CASSLSTGSSYEQYF.

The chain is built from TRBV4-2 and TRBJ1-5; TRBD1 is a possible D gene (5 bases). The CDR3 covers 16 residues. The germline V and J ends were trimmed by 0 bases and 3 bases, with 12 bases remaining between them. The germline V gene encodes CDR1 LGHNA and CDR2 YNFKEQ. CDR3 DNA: TGTGCCAGCAGCCAAGATACCCGACAGTTCAATCAGCCCCAGCATTTT. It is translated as CASSQDTRQFNQPQHF.

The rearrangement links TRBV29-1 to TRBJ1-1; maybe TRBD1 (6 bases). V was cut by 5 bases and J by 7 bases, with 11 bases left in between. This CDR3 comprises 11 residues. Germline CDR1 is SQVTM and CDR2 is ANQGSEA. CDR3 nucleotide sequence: TGCAGCGTTTGGACAGCAGGTGAAGCTTTCTTT. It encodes CSVWTAGEAFF.

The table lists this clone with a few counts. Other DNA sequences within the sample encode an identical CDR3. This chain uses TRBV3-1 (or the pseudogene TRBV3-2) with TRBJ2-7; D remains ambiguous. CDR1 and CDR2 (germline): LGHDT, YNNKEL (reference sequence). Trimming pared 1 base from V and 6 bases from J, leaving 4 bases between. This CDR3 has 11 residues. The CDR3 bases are TGTGCCAGCAGCCAAGTCTCCGAGCAGTACTTC. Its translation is CASSQVSEQYF.

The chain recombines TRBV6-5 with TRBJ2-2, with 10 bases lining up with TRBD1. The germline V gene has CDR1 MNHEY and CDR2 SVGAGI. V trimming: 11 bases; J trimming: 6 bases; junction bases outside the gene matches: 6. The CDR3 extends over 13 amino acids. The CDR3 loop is CARGTGDAGELFF. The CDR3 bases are TGTGCCCGTGGGACAGGGGACGCCGGGGAGCTGTTTTTT.